This TCR beta chain was recovered during a study of T cell responses to AZD1222 COVID-19 vaccine. Measured with immunoSEQ multiplex PCR; TCRdb has only the in-frame clones, and not every one. The data hold around 130,000 clones, with around 90% observed a single time. The CDR3 covers 14 residues. Trimming left V 4 bases short and J 0 bases short, with 4 bases between. CDR1 and CDR2 from the germline V gene are MNHEY and SVGAGI. The sequences come from peripheral blood, collected 28 days after the second AZD1222 dose. The chain couples TRBV6-5 to TRBJ2-6; no clear D gene. This receptor was taken from an adult who received the AZD1222 COVID-19 vaccine. The CDR3 sequence is CASSWNSGANVLTF. CDR3 DNA: TGTGCCAGCAGTTGGAACTCTGGGGCCAACGTCCTGACTTTC.